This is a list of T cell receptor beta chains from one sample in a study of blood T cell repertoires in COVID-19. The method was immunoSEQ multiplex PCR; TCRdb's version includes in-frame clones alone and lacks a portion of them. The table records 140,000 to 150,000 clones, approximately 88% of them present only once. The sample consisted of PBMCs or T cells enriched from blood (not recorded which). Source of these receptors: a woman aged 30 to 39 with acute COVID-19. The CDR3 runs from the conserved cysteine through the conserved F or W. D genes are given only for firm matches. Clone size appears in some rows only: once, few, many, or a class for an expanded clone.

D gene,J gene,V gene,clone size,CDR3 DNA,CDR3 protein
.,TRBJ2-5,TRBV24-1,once,TGTGCCTCAGGGGAAGGAGAGACCCAGTACTTC,CASGEGETQYF
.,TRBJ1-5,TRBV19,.,TGTGCCAGTAGCCCCCCCCCGGGCAATCAGCCCCAGCATTTT,CASSPPPGNQPQHF
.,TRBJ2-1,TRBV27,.,TGTGCCAGCAGTCCACAGGGATCTGGGGTTGAGCAGTTCTTC,CASSPQGSGVEQFF
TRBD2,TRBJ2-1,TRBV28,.,TGTGCCAGCAGTCCACTAGCGGGAGGGCCCAGCAATGAGCAGTTCTTC,CASSPLAGGPSNEQFF
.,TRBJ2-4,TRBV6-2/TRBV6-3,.,TGTGCCAGCAGCAGCAGGGGAGGGGAGAGGAACATTCAGTACTTC,CASSSRGGERNIQYF
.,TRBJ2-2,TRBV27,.,TGTGCCAGTTGGGCAGCCGGGGAGCTGTTTTTT,CASWAAGELFF
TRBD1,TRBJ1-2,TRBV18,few,TGTGCCAGCTCACCGGACAGGCTCTATGGCTACACCTTC,CASSPDRLYGYTF
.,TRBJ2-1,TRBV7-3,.,TGTGCCAGCAGCCCGGACAGCTACAATGAGCAGTTCTTC,CASSPDSYNEQFF
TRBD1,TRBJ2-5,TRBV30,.,TGTGCCGTTGACAGGGGGGGAGAGACCCAGTACTTC,CAVDRGGETQYF
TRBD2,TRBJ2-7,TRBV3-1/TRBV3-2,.,TGTGCCAGCAGTTCGGCCGCGGGAGGACAATACGAGCAGTACTTC,CASSSAAGGQYEQYF
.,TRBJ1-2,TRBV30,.,TGTGCCTGGAGTGGAGCACTTAAGAGTGGCTACACCTTC,CAWSGALKSGYTF
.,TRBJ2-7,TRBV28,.,TGTGCCAGCAGCTCAACGGGAGAGAGTTACGAGCAGTACTTC,CASSSTGESYEQYF
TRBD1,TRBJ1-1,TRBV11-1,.,TGTGCCAGCAGCTTACCCAGGGGGCTAGGCACTGAAGCTTTCTTT,CASSLPRGLGTEAFF
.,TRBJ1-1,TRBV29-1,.,TGCAGCGTTGACAGGCACCAGAACACTGAAGCTTTCTTT,CSVDRHQNTEAFF
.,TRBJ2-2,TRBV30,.,TGTGCCTGGAGTGTAGTATATTCGGGCACCGGGGAGCTGTTTTTT,CAWSVVYSGTGELFF
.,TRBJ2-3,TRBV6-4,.,TGTGCCAGCAGTAGCGGGAGCACAGATACGCAGTATTTT,CASSSGSTDTQYF
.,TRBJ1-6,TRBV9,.,TGTGCCAGCAGCGTAGGACAGCTTAATTCACCCCTCCACTTT,CASSVGQLNSPLHF
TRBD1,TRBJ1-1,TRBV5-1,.,TGCGCCAGCAGCTTGGGATCGACAGGGGGGGTGACCACTGAAGCTTTCTTT,CASSLGSTGGVTTEAFF
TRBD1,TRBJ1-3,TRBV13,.,TGTGCCAGCAGCTTGGAACAGGGGTCTGGAAACACCATATATTTT,CASSLEQGSGNTIYF
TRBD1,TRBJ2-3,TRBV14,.,TGTGCCAGCAGCCAATGGACAGGGGAGACAGATACGCAGTATTTT,CASSQWTGETDTQYF
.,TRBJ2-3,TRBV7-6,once,TGTGCCAGCAGCCCTACTAGTTTGGGCCTCGGCCCAGATACGCAGTATTTT,CASSPTSLGLGPDTQYF
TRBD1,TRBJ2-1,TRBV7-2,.,TGTGCCAGCAGCTCCGGACAGGGCAGTTACAATGAGCAGTTCTTC,CASSSGQGSYNEQFF
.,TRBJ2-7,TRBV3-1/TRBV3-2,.,TGTGCCAGCAGCCAAGGATCAGTTTACGAGCAGTACTTC,CASSQGSVYEQYF
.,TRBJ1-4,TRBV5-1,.,TGCGCCAGCAGCGTACAGGGTAGTCCAGGGGAAAAACTGTTTTTT,CASSVQGSPGEKLFF
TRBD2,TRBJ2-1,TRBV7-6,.,TGTGCCAGCAGCTTAGGGGCCGGGAGGGCCTACAATGAGCAGTTCTTC,CASSLGAGRAYNEQFF
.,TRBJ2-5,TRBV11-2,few,TGTGCCAGCAGCTTGCGGCGGTCGGAGACCCAGTACTTC,CASSLRRSETQYF
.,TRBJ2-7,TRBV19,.,TGTGCCAGTAGTCAGAGAGAATCCCGAGGGTACGAGCAGTACTTC,CASSQRESRGYEQYF
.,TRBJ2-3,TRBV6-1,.,TGTGCCAGCAGTGAAAAGACGGGACATGGGACAGATACGCAGTATTTT,CASSEKTGHGTDTQYF
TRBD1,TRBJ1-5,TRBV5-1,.,TGCGCCAGCAGCCCCAGCCCGGTGGGGACAGGAAGCAATCAGCCCCAGCATTTT,CASSPSPVGTGSNQPQHF
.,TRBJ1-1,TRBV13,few,TGTGCCAGCACCGAGGGGGTGAACACTGAAGCTTTCTTT,CASTEGVNTEAFF
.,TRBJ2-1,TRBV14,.,TGTGCCAGCAGCCAAGATAGAATTGAGCAGTTCTTC,CASSQDRIEQFF
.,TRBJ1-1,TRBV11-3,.,TGTGCCAGCAGCTTAGGGACAGACACTGAAGCTTTCTTT,CASSLGTDTEAFF
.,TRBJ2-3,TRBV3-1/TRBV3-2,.,TGTGCCAGCAGCCAAAAAGTCAGCGCAGATACGCAGTATTTT,CASSQKVSADTQYF
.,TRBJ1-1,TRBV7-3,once,TGTGCCAGCAGCTTGCTCGCACAGGCAGAAGCTTTCTTT,CASSLLAQAEAFF
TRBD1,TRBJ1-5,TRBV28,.,TGTGCCAGCAGGGACCCACAGGGGGCTGGCAATCAGCCCCAGCATTTT,CASRDPQGAGNQPQHF
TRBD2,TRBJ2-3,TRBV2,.,TGTGCCAGCCCGGGAGGGGTCGAATACACAGATACGCAGTATTTT,CASPGGVEYTDTQYF
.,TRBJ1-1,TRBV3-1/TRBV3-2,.,TGTGCCAGCAGCCCCACGGGCGGAGGCGCAGCTGAAGCTTTCTTT,CASSPTGGGAAEAFF
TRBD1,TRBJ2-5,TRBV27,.,TGTGCCAGCAGACCCGGGACAGGGGAGGAGACCCAGTACTTC,CASRPGTGEETQYF
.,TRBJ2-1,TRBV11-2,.,TGTGCCAGCAGCTTACAGCTCATGAGCGCATCCTACAATGAGCAGTTCTTC,CASSLQLMSASYNEQFF
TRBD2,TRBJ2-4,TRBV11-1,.,TGTGCCAGCAGCTTAAGTAGCGGGAGTTACGGCATTCAGTACTTC,CASSLSSGSYGIQYF
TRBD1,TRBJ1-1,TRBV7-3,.,TGTGCCAGCAGCAATCAGGGGGGCACTGAAGCTTTCTTT,CASSNQGGTEAFF